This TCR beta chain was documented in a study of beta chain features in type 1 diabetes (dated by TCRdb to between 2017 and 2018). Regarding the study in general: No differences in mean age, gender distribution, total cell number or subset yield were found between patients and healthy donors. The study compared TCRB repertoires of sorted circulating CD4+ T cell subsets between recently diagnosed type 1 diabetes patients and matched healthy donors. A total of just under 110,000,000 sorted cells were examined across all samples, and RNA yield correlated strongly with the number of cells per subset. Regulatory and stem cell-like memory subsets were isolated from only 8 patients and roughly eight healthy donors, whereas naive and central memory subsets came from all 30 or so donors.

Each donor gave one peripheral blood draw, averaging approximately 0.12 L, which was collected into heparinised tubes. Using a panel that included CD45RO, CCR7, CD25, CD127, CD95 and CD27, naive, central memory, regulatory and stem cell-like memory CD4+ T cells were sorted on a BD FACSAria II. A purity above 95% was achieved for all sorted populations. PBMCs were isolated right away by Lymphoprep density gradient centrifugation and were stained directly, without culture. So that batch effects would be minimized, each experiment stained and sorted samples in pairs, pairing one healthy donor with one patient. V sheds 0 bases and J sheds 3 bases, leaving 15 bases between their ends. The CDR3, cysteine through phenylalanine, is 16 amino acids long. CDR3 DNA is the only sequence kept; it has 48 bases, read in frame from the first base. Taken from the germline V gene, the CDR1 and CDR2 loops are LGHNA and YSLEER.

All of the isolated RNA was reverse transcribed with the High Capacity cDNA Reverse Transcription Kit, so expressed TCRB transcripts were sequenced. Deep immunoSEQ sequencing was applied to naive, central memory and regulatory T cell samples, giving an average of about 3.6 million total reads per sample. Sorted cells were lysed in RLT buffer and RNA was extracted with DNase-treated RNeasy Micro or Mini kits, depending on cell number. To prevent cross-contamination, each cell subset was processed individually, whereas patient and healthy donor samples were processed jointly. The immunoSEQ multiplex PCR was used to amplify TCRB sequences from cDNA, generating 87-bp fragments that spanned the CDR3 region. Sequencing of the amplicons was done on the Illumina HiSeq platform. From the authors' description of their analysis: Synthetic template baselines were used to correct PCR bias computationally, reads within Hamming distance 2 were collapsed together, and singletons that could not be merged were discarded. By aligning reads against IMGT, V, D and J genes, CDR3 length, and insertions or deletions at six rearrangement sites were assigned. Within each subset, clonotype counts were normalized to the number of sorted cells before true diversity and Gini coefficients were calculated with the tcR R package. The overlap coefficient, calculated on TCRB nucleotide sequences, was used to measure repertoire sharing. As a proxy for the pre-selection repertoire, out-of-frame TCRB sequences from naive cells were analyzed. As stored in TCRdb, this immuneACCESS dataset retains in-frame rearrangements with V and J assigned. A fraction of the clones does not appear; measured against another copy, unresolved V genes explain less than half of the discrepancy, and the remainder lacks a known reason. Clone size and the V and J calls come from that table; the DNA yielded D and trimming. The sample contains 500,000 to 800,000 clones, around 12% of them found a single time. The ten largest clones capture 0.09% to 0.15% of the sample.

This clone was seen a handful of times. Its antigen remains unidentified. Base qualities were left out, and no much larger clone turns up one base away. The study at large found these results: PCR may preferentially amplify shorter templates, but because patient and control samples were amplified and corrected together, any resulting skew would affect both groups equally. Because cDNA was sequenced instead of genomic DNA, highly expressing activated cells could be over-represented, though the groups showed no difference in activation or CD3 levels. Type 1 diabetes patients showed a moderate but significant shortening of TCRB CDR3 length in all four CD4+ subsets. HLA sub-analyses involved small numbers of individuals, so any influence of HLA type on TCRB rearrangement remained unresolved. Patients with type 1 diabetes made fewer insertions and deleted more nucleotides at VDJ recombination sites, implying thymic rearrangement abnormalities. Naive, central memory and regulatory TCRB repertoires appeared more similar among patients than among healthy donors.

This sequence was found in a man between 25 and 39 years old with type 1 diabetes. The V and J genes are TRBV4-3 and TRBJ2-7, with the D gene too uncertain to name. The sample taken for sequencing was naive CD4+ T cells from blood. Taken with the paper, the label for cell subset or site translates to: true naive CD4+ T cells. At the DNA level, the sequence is TGCGCCAGCAGCCAAGATGAACCGAGGTTCGGCTACGAGCAGTACTTC. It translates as CASSQDEPRFGYEQYF.